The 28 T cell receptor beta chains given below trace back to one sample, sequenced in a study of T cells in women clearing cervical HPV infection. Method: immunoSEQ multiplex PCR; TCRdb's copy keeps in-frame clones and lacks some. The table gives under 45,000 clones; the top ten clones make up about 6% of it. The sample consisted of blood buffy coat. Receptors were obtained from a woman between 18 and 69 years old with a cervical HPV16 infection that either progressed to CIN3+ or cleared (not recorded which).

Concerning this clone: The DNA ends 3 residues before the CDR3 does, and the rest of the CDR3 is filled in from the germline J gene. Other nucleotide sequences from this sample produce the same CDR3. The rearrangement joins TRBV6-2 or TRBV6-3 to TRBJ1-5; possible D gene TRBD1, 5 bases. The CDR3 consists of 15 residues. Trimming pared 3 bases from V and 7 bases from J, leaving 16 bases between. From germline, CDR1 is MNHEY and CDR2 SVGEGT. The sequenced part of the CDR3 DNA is TGTGCCAGCAGTTATCTGGACGGTGACAGACAGCCC. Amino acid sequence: CASSYLDGDRQP. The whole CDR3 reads CASSYLDGDRQPQHF.

The CDR3: CASSSQGYEQYF. The covered CDR3 bases are TGTGCCAGCAGCTCGCAAGGCTACGAG. The J gene is TRBJ2-7, the V gene TRBV11-2; unclear D gene. The read terminates 3 residues before the CDR3 end, so the remaining end is supplied by the germline J gene. The CDR3 extends over 12 amino acids. With 4 bases removed from V and 3 bases from J, the gap between germline ends came to 7 bases. From germline, CDR1 is SGHAT and CDR2 FQNNGV.

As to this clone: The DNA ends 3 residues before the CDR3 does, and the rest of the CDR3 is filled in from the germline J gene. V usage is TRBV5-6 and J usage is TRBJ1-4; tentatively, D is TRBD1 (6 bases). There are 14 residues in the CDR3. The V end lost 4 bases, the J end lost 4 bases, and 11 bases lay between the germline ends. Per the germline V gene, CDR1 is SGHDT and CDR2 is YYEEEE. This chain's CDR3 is CASSRGGDNEKLFF. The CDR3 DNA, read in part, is TGTGCCAGCAGCCGAGGGGGGGATAATGAAAAA. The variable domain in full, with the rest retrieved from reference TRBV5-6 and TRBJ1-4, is DAGVTQSPTHLIKTRGQQVTLRCSPKSGHDTVSWYQQALGQGPQFIFQYYEEEERQRGNFPDRFSGHQFPNYSSELNVNALLLGDSALYLCASSRGGDNEKLFFGSGTQLSVL.

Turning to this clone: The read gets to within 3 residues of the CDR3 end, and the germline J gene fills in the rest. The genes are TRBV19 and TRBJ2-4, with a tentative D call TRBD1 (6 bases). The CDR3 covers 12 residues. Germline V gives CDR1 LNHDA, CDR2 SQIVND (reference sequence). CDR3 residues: CASNQGYDGQYF. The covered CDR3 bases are TGTGCCAGTAATCAGGGGTACGATGGT.

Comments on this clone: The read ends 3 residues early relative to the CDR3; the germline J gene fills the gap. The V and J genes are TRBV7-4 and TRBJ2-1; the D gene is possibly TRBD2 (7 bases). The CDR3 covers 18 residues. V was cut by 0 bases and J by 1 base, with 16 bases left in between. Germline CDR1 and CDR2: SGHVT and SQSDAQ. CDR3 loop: CASSLAGPGGASYNEQFF. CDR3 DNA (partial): TGTGCCAGCAGCTTAGCAGGGCCGGGGGGCGCATCCTACAATGAG.

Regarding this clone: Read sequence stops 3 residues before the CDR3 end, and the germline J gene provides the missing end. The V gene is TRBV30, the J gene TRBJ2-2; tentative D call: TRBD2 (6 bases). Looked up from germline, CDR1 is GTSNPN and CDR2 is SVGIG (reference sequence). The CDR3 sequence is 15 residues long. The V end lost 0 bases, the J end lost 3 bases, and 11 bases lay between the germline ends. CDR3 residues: CAWSVTSKHTGELFF. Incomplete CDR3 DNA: TGTGCCTGGAGTGTAACTAGCAAACACACCGGGGAG.

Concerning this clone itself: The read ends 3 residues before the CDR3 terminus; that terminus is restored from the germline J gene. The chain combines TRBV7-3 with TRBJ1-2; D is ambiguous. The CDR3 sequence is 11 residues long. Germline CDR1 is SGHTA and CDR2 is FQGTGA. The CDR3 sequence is CASSPPFNYTF. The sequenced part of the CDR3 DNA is TGTGCCAGCAGCCCCCCCTTTAAC.

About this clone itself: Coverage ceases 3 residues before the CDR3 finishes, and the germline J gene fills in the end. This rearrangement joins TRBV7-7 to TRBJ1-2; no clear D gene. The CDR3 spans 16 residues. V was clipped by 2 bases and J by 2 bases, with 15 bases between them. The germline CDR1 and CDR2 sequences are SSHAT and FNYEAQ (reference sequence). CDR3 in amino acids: CASSLSGKTVNYGYTF. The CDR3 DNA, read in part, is TGTGCCAGCAGCTTAAGCGGAAAGACGGTGAACTATGGC.

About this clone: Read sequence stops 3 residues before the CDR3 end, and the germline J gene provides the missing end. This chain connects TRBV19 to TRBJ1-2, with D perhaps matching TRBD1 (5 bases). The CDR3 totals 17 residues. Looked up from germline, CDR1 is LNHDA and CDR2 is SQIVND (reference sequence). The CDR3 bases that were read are TGTGCCAGTAGTAGACGTAAAGGGACTAGCGGCACAGATACC. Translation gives CASSRRKGTSGTDT. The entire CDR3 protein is CASSRRKGTSGTDTYTF. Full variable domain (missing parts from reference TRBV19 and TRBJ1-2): DGGITQSPKYLFRKEGQNVTLSCEQNLNHDAMYWYRQDPGQGLRLIYYSQIVNDFQKGDIAEGYSVSREKKESFPLTVTSAQKNPTAFYLCASSRRKGTSGTDTYTFGSGTRLTVV.

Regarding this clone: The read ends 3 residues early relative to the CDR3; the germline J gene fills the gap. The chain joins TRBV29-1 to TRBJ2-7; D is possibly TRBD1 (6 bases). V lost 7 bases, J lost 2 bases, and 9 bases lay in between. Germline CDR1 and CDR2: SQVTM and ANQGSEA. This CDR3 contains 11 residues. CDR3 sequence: CSARDTYEQYF. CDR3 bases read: TGCAGCGCCCGGGACACCTACGAG.

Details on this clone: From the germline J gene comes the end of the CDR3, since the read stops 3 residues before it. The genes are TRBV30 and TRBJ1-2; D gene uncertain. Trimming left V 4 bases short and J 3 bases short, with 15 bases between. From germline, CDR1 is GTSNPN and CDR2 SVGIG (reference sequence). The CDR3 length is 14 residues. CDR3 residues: CAWNRPSGDYGYTF. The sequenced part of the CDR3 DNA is TGTGCCTGGAATAGGCCCTCCGGGGACTATGGC.

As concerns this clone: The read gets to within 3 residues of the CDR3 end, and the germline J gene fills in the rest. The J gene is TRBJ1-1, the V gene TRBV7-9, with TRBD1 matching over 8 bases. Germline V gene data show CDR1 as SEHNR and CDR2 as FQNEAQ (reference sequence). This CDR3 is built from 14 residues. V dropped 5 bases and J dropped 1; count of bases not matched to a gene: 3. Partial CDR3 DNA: TGTGCCAGCAGCCCAGGGGGCTGGAACACTGAA. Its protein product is CASSPGGWNTE. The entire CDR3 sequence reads CASSPGGWNTEAFF.

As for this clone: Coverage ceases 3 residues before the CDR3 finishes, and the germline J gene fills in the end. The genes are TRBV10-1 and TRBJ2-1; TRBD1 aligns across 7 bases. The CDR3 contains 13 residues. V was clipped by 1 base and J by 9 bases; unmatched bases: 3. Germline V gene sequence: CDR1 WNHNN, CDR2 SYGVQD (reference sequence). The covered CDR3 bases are TGCGCCAGCAGTGAGTTGAGGACAGGTGAG. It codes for CASSELRTGE. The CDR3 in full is CASSELRTGEQFF.

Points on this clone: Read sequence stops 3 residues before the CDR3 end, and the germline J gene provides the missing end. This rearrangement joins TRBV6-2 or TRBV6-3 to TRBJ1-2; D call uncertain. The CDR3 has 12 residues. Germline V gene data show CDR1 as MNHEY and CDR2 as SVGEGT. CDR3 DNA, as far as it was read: TGTGCCAGCAGTCCCGGTTCCTACGAC. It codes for CASSPGSYD. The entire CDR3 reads CASSPGSYDYTF.

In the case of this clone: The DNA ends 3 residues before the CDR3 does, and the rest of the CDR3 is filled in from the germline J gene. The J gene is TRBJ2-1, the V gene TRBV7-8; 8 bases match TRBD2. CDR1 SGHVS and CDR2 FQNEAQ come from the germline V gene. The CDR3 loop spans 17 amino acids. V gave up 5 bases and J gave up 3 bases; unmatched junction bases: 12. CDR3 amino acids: CASSLDSGISVYNEQFF. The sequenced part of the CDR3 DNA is TGTGCCAGCAGCCTGGATAGCGGGATTTCCGTCTACAATGAG.

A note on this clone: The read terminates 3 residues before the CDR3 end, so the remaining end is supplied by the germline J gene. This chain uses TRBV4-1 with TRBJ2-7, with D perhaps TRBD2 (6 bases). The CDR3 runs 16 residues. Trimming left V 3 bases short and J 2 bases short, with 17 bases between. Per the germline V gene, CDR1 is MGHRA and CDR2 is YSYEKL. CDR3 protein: CASSQSTSLGTYEQYF. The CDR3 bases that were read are TGCGCCAGCAGCCAGTCCACTAGCTTAGGGACCTACGAG.

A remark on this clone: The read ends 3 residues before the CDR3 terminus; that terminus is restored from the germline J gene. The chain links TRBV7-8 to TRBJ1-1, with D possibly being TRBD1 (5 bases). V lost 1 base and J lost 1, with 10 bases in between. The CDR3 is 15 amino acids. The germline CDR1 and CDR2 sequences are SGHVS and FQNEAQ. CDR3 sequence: CASSLGAGSNTEAFF. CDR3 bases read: TGTGCCAGCAGCTTAGGTGCAGGGTCGAACACTGAA.

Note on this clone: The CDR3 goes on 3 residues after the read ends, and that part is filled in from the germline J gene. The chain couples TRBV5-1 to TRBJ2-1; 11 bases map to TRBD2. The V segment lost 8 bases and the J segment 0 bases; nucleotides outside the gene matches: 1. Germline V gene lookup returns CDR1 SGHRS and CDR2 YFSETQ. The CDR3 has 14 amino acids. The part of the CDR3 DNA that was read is TGCGCCAGTGGGACTAGCGGCTCCTACAATGAG. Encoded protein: CASGTSGSYNE. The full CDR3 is CASGTSGSYNEQFF.

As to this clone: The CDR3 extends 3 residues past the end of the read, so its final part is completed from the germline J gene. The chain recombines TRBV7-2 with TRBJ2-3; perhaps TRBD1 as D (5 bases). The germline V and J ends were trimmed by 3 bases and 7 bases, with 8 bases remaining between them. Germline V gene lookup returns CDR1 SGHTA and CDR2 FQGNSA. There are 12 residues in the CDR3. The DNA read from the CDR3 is TGTGCCAGCAGCTTCGACAGTTATACG. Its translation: CASSFDSYT. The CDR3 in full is CASSFDSYTQYF.

CDR3 region: CAWSVRGRGQGNQPQHF. The covered CDR3 bases are TGTGCCTGGAGTGTACGGGGTCGAGGACAGGGGAATCAGCCC. The chain joins TRBV30 to TRBJ1-5; 9 bases match TRBD1. With the read ending 3 residues before the CDR3 end, the germline J gene is used to fill in that end. V dropped 0 bases and J dropped 4; count of bases not matched to a gene: 10. The CDR3 loop spans 17 amino acids. Germline loops: CDR1 GTSNPN, CDR2 SVGIG (reference sequence).

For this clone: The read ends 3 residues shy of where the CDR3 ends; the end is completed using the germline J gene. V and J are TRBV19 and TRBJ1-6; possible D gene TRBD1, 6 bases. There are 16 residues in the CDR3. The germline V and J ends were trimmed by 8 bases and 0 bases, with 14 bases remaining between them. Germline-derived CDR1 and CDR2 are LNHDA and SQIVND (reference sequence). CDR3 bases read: TGTGCCAGTGCCCAGGACAGCAGCTCCTATAATTCACCC. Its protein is CASAQDSSSYNSP. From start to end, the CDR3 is CASAQDSSSYNSPLHF.

The sequenced CDR3 bases are TGTGCCAGCAGCGTGGAAGTCTTCGGGTGGGGGCCAGCTGGGGCCAACGTC. This sequence encodes CASSVEVFGWGPAGANV. The entire CDR3 protein is CASSVEVFGWGPAGANVLTF. The V and J genes are TRBV9 and TRBJ2-6; maybe TRBD1 (6 bases). The CDR3 end lies 3 residues beyond the end of the read and is filled in from the germline J gene. The V end lost 2 bases, the J end lost 2 bases, and 23 bases lay between the germline ends. Germline CDR1 reads SGDLS; CDR2 reads YYNGEE. The CDR3 runs 20 residues.

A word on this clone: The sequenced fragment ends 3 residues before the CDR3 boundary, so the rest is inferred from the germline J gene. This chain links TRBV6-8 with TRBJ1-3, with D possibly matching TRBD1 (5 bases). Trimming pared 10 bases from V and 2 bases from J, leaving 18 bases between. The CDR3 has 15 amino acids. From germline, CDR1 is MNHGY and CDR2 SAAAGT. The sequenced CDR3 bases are TGTGCCATCCCTTTAGGGGAGCAGGCTGGAAACACC. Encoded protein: CAIPLGEQAGNT. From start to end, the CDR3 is CAIPLGEQAGNTIYF.

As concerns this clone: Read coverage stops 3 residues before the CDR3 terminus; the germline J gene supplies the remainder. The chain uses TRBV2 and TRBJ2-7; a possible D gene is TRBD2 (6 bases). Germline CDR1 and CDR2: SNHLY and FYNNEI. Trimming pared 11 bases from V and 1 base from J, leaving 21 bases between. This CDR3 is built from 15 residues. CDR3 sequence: CARGGLSSTSYEQYF. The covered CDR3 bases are TGTGCCCGGGGAGGTCTAAGCTCCACTTCCTACGAG.

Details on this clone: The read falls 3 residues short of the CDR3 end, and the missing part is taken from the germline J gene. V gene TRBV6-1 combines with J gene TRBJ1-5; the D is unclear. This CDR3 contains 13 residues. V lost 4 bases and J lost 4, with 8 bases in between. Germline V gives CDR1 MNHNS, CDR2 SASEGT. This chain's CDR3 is CASSGSGNQPQHF. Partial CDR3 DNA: TGTGCCAGCAGTGGGTCGGGGAATCAGCCC.

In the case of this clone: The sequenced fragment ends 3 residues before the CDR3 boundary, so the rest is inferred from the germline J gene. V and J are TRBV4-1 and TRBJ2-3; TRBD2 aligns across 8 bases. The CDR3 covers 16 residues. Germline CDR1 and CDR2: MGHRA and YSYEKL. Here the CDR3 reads CASSQQQSGSLETQYF. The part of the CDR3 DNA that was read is TGCGCCAGCAGCCAACAACAAAGCGGGAGTTTAGAGACG.

The sequenced CDR3 bases are TGTGCCAGTAGCAAGACTAGCGGACAAGAGACG. Its translation is CASSKTSGQET. The whole CDR3 sequence reads CASSKTSGQETQYF. The rearrangement links TRBV19 to TRBJ2-3; TRBD2 matches at 9 bases. The CDR3 extends 3 residues past the end of the read, so its final part is completed from the germline J gene. There are 14 residues in the CDR3. Germline CDR1 reads LNHDA; CDR2 reads SQIVND (reference sequence).

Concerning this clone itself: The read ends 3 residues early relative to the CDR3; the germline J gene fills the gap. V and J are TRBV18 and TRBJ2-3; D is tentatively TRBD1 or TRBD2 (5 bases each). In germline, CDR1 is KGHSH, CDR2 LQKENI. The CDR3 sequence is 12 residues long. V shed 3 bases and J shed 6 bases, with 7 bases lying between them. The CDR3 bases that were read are TGTGCCAGCTCACCTGAGGGGGATACG. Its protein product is CASSPEGDT. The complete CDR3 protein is CASSPEGDTQYF.